Detailed here is one TCR beta chain. Its antigen is still unknown. Base qualities are not at hand, and no much larger clone is one base apart. The data derive from a study of Ad26.COV2.S vaccination and SARS-CoV-2 variants (dated by TCRdb to 2020 to 2023). Regarding the complete study: Vaccine-arm donors came from COV1001, a multicentre, randomized, double-blind, placebo-controlled phase I-IIa trial of Ad26.COV2.S in healthy adults. Dosing of Ad26.COV2.S was intramuscular, at either 5x10^10 or 1x10^11 viral particles, delivered as one shot or as two shots spaced 56 days apart. Blinding of investigators to trial group allocation was maintained during experiments and outcome assessment. Trial participants were randomized into five groups of five, in which low-dose or high-dose Ad26.COV2.S was given once or twice, or placebo was given on both occasions. Sequencing of the TCRbeta repertoire served to evaluate the specificity and breadth of SARS-CoV-2-reactive T cell receptors following Ad26.COV2.S vaccination. A total of 32 samples were included in the TCR-sequenced set, comprising around 19 Ad26.COV2.S vaccine recipients, 5 placebo recipients and 8 SARS-CoV-2 convalescent individuals.

TCRbeta CDR3 regions were sequenced with the immunoSEQ Assay. After extraction, genomic DNA underwent amplification by bias-controlled multiplex PCR, followed by high-throughput sequencing. As for the authors' bioinformatics: Collapsing and filtering of sequences were performed to quantify the absolute abundance of each unique TCRbeta CDR3 region. T cell fraction was estimated by normalization of TCRbeta template counts to usable DNA, with usable DNA being measured through amplification of reference genes present in all nucleated cells. Repertoire TCRs were annotated as SARS-CoV-2-specific by exact matching of V gene, CDR3 amino acid sequence and J gene to a known reactive TCR set. The reference SARS-CoV-2 TCR set came from MIRA and was filtered for enrichment in COVID-19-positive ImmuneCODE repertoires, removing public or cross-reactive TCRs. Drawing on the MIRA antigens, annotated TCRs were analysed further at the level of specific ORF or position within ORF. Depth was the summed frequency of annotated unique rearrangements, while breadth was defined as annotated unique rearrangements over total unique productive rearrangements. Two-sided Wilcoxon rank-sum tests were applied when comparing TCR breadth between groups. TCRdb stores this immuneACCESS table with in-frame sequences only. Part of the clones is absent; in the studies checked, under half of the shortfall reflects unresolved V genes, and no reason is known for the rest. V and J calls and clone size are given by that table; D and trimming were obtained from the DNA. The sample table records 300,000 to 400,000 clones; about 85% of these occur just once. The ten largest clones represent 3.3% of the sample.

Based on the germline V gene, the CDR1 and CDR2 sequences are SGDLS and YYNGEE. The cysteine opens and the phenylalanine closes a CDR3 of 14 amino acids. CDR3 DNA only is kept here, 42 bases in frame from base 1. V lost 3 bases and J lost 3 bases, and the count of bases not matched to a germline gene is 4. The sample's treatment or condition label, decoded: around 19 received Ad26.COV2.S at low or high dose, single or two shots; five or six received placebo; per-sample allocation not given. For vaccine and placebo recipients, the sequenced repertoires came from samples collected on day 63 after the first injection. In Cohort 1b, about two dozen adults aged 18-55 years were enrolled at a single site in Boston, USA, between 29 July and 7 August 2020. Ad26.COV2.S was a replication-incompetent adenovirus type 26 vector expressing a prefusion-stabilized SARS-CoV-2 spike protein from the original Wuhan strain.

General findings and caveats noted by the study authors: The authors noted that the TCR breadth and depth analyses may have underestimated total T cell responses. Ad26.COV2.S recipients had higher spike-specific TCR breadth than placebo recipients (P = 0.0014). Comparing responses between vaccine doses or regimens was not something the study was powered to do. Substantial breadth of spike-specific CD8+ and CD4+ T cell responses was reported after vaccination. Non-spike TCR breadth was comparable between vaccine and placebo recipients, consistent with the vaccine containing only spike.

This sequence uses TRBV9 and TRBJ1-1; TRBD1 lines up with 8 middle nucleotides. Sequenced here: peripheral blood, sampled in a trial of Ad26.COV2.S vaccine versus placebo. This clonotype was obtained from a person aged 18-65 years who received the Ad26.COV2.S COVID-19 vaccine or a placebo. The CDR3 region has the sequence CASSAGQGHTEAFF. The DNA sequence is given as TGTGCCAGCAGCGCAGGACAGGGTCACACTGAAGCTTTCTTT.